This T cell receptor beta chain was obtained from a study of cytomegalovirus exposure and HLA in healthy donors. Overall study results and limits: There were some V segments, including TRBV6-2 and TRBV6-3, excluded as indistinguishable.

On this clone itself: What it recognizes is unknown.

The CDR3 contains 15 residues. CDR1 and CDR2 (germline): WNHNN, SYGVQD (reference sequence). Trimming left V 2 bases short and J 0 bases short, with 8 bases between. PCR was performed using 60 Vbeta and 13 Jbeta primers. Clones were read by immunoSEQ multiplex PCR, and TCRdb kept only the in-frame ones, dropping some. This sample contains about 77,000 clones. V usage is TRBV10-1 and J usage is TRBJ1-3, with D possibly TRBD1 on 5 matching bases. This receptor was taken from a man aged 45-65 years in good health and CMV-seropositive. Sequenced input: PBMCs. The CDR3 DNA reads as TGCGCCAGCAGTGAGGGGACTGACTCTGGAAACACCATATATTTT. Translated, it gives CASSEGTDSGNTIYF.